This TCR beta chain was captured in a study of radiotherapy plus CTLA-4 blockade in lung cancer. On the study more broadly: Disease control was present in under 35% of patients, and objective responses in about 18%.

Sequencing was performed with immunoSEQ multiplex PCR; in TCRdb, only in-frame clones are kept and a portion is missing. The sample carries around 86,000 clones, around 83% recorded once. Ipilimumab CTLA-4 blockade and focal radiation were given to patients with chemo-refractory metastatic non-small-cell lung cancer. Whole-study findings and limits: Alongside interferon-beta, early blood T cell clone dynamics were reportedly the best predictor of response.

The CDR3 is made up of 13 amino acids. Trimming stripped 3 bases from V and 5 bases from J, with 8 bases between. Germline values: CDR1 SGHDN, CDR2 FVKESK. Regarding this clone: Antigen specificity is unknown.

The specimen was peripheral blood, collected from a patient treated with radiotherapy plus ipilimumab. The chain joins TRBV14 to TRBJ2-1; D ambiguous. The TCR originated in a human donor with non-small cell lung cancer who had stable disease on radiotherapy plus ipilimumab. The CDR3 is CASSQLDNNEQFF. CDR3 sequence (DNA): TGTGCCAGCAGCCAGCTAGACAACAATGAGCAGTTCTTC.